These 20 T cell receptor beta chains were all obtained from the same sample, sequenced in a study of CD4+ T cells in melanoma. The table came from immunoSEQ multiplex PCR; TCRdb's copy has only in-frame clones and leaves some out. The table includes 9,500 or so clones, 55% to 65% detected once. Input material: cells from a culture (not recorded whether cultured in vitro). These receptors all come from a human donor with melanoma.

CDR3 in amino acids: CASRRQSNQPQHF. CDR3 coding DNA: TGTGCCAGCAGGCGACAGAGCAATCAGCCCCAGCATTTT. This chain connects TRBV2 to TRBJ1-5; D is perhaps TRBD1 (5 bases). Germline V CDR1 and CDR2: SNHLY, FYNNEI. V dropped 6 bases and J dropped 1 base, with 7 bases sitting between them. This CDR3 comprises 13 residues.

CDR3 nucleotides: TGTGCCAGTGGCGAATACCCTAGGCTCGCAGATACGCAGTATTTT. Translated, it gives CASGEYPRLADTQYF. The V gene is TRBV19, the J gene TRBJ2-3; D remains unclear. V was trimmed by 8 bases and J by 4 bases, leaving 19 bases between them. Germline assignment: CDR1 LNHDA and CDR2 SQIVND (reference sequence). CDR3 length: 15 amino acids.

This chain links TRBV27 with TRBJ1-1; D might be TRBD1 (5 bases). Germline lookup yields CDR1 MNHEY and CDR2 SMNVEV (reference sequence). This CDR3 region has 15 residues. Trimming cost V 5 bases and J 1 base, with 14 bases left between them. CDR3 nucleotides: TGTGCCAGCAGTAACCCCGGGCAGGGGAACACTGAAGCTTTCTTT. Amino acid sequence: CASSNPGQGNTEAFF.

About this clone: One end of the junction is discordant with germline, which a read error may explain. Other DNA sequences of this sample code for an identical CDR3. The chain is built from TRBV11-2 and TRBJ2-7; the D gene is possibly TRBD2 (5 bases). From germline, CDR1 is SGHAT and CDR2 FQNNGV. CDR3 length equals 15 residues. The CDR3 nucleotides are TGTGCCAGCAGCTTAGCGGGGTGGGAGAGCTACGAGCAATACTTC. This codes for CASSLAGWESYEQYF.

The chain is built from TRBV4-2 and TRBJ2-7; D could derive from TRBD1 or TRBD2 (5 bases each). Trimming left V 5 bases short and J 4 bases short, with 18 bases between. Germline V gene sequence: CDR1 LGHNA, CDR2 YNFKEQ. This CDR3 is built from 15 residues. CDR3 amino acids: CASSLDVGESYEQYF. CDR3 bases: TGTGCCAGCAGCTTGGACGTGGGGGAGTCTTACGAGCAGTACTTC.

The chain recombines TRBV30 with TRBJ2-7, with 7 nucleotides matching TRBD1. Losses at the gene ends were 1 base for V and 3 bases for J; bases not matched to a gene: 3. The length of the CDR3 is 13 residues. The germline V gene has CDR1 GTSNPN and CDR2 SVGIG (reference sequence). CDR3 DNA: TGTGCCTGGAGTGGAGGGGGCCTCTACGAGCAGTACTTC. Its protein is CAWSGGGLYEQYF.

This clone was observed a single time. This chain uses TRBV29-1 with TRBJ2-7; D gene ambiguous. CDR1 is SQVTM and CDR2 is ANQGSEA in the germline V gene. The CDR3 spans 12 residues. The germline V and J ends were trimmed by 2 bases and 6 bases, with 11 bases remaining between them. CDR3 amino acids: CSVERNRAEQYF. CDR3 nucleotide sequence: TGCAGCGTTGAAAGGAATAGGGCCGAGCAGTACTTC.

The V call is TRBV6-5, the J call TRBJ1-2; weak D call: TRBD1 (5 bases). Germline V gene lookup returns CDR1 MNHEY and CDR2 SVGAGI. This CDR3 is 15 amino acids long. Trimming pared 2 bases from V and 8 bases from J, leaving 18 bases between. The CDR3 DNA reads TGTGCCAGCAGTTACCAAAGAGCAGGGATTGGAGGCTACACCTTC. This encodes CASSYQRAGIGGYTF.

The chain is built from TRBV2 and TRBJ1-2; D not resolved. The CDR3 has 13 amino acids. Germline-derived CDR1 and CDR2 are SNHLY and FYNNEI. V lost 7 bases and J lost 4, with 13 bases in between. CDR3 bases: TGTGCCAGCAAGGATCAGGTCGGCTATGGCTACACCTTC. The encoded protein is CASKDQVGYGYTF.

Relative to its sample, this clone is medium-sized. V is TRBV30 and J is TRBJ1-2; D not resolved. Trimming stripped 1 base from V and 4 bases from J, with 13 bases between. The CDR3 consists of 14 residues. Germline CDR1 reads GTSNPN; CDR2 reads SVGIG (reference sequence). CDR3: CAWSEEGWSYGYTF. CDR3 coding DNA: TGTGCCTGGAGTGAGGAGGGATGGAGCTATGGCTACACCTTC.

V is TRBV7-9 and J is TRBJ2-5, with a weak D call TRBD1 (5 bases). Germline CDR1 reads SEHNR; CDR2 reads FQNEAQ (reference sequence). This CDR3 has 14 amino acids. Trimming took 4 bases from V and 2 from J, leaving 11 bases between them. The CDR3 nucleotides are TGTGCCAGCAGCTCTCGGACATATCAAGAGACCCAGTACTTC. This sequence encodes CASSSRTYQETQYF.

The chain uses TRBV11-2 and TRBJ1-2; the D gene is possibly TRBD1 (6 bases). The germline V and J ends were trimmed by 2 bases and 4 bases, with 14 bases remaining between them. CDR1 SGHAT and CDR2 FQNNGV come from the germline V gene. The length of the CDR3 is 15 residues. Written as DNA, the CDR3 is TGTGCCAGCAGCTTAACGGGGCAAGGGGGCTATGGCTACACCTTC. Translation: CASSLTGQGGYGYTF.

The rearrangement joins TRBV7-9 to TRBJ2-3; tentative D call: TRBD2 (6 bases). The germline gives CDR1 SEHNR, CDR2 FQNEAQ (reference sequence). The CDR3 length is 15 residues. Trimming stripped 3 bases from V and 8 bases from J, with 18 bases between. CDR3 bases: TGTGCCAGCAGCTTTCCGGCGGGATCCCGAGCTACGCAGTATTTT. Residues: CASSFPAGSRATQYF.

The table lists this clone with a few counts. The rearrangement joins TRBV30 to TRBJ1-5, with 9 bases that match TRBD1. CDR1 and CDR2 (germline): GTSNPN, SVGIG (reference sequence). The CDR3 runs to 13 residues. Unmatched junction bases numbered 2, after V lost 1 base and J lost 7 bases. The CDR3 nucleotides read TGTGCCTGGAGTGACAGGGGGCGCCAGCCCCAGCATTTT. Its translation is CAWSDRGRQPQHF.

The rearrangement uses TRBV5-1 and TRBJ1-4, with D hard to call. The ends were cut back, 4 bases at V and 7 bases at J, with 17 bases in the middle. The CDR3 consists of 15 residues. The germline V gene has CDR1 SGHRS and CDR2 YFSETQ. CDR3 protein: CASSQLEGSGEKLFF. The CDR3 bases are TGCGCCAGCAGCCAGTTGGAAGGGTCGGGTGAAAAACTGTTTTTT.

This clone has more than one count but fewer than ten. The chain links TRBV5-1 to TRBJ1-2; D is perhaps TRBD1 (5 bases). The V end lost 0 bases, the J end lost 3 bases, and 12 bases lay between the germline ends. This CDR3 has 15 amino acids. Germline V gene data show CDR1 as SGHRS and CDR2 as YFSETQ. The CDR3 region has the DNA TGCGCCAGCAGCTTGGGGCCGGGGGAGGACTATGGCTACACCTTC. Its translation: CASSLGPGEDYGYTF.

The genes are TRBV6-1 and TRBJ1-6; 12 bases align to TRBD1. Germline CDR1 reads MNHNS; CDR2 reads SASEGT. The junction had 7 bases not matched to a gene; V was cut back by 5 bases and J by 11 bases. The CDR3 contains 15 residues. The DNA for the CDR3 is TGTGCCAGCAGTCGGGGGGGGACAGGGGGCCCACCCCTCCACTTT. Translated, it gives CASSRGGTGGPPLHF.

The V gene is TRBV11-3, the J gene TRBJ2-3, with D perhaps TRBD2 (5 bases). CDR3 length: 12 amino acids. Germline assignment: CDR1 SGHNT and CDR2 YENEEA. The V and J ends lost 0 bases and 8 bases respectively, with 6 bases between them. CDR3 sequence reads: CASSLDRGTQYF. The CDR3 nucleotides are TGTGCCAGCAGCTTAGACCGGGGTACGCAGTATTTT.

This chain links TRBV5-1 with TRBJ1-6, with 10 nucleotides matching TRBD1. The CDR3 loop spans 15 amino acids. Looked up from germline, CDR1 is SGHRS and CDR2 is YFSETQ. The ends lost 7 bases at V and 10 bases at J; junction bases unmatched: 11. The CDR3 sequence is CASSFLGQGMSPLHF. CDR3 in DNA: TGCGCCAGCTCTTTTTTGGGACAGGGGATGTCACCCCTCCACTTT.

This sequence joins TRBV7-9 and TRBJ2-3; D could derive from TRBD1 or TRBD2 (6 bases each). Trimming took 5 bases from V and 4 from J, leaving 13 bases between them. Per germline, CDR1 SEHNR and CDR2 FQNEAQ (reference sequence). CDR3 length equals 14 residues. CDR3 sequence: CASSTIRGPDTQYF. The DNA of the CDR3 is TGTGCCAGCAGCACAATCCGGGGGCCAGATACGCAGTATTTT. The entire variable domain, with the rest obtained from reference TRBV7-9 and TRBJ2-3, is as follows: DTGVSQNPRHKITKRGQNVTFRCDPISEHNRLYWYRQTLGQGPEFLTYFQNEAQLEKSRLLSDRFSAERPKGSFSTLEIQRTEQGDSAMYLCASSTIRGPDTQYFGPGTRLTVL.